The rows below give T cell receptor beta chains drawn from one sample of a study of vaccination and CD4 T cells after COVID-19. TCRdb ran MiXCR on the PCR reads and lists one entry per CDR3 protein. The top ten clones hold around 1.1% of a sample with about 21,000 distinct CDR3 sequences, 60% of them seen once. This material consisted of CD4+ T cells from blood, taken after SARS-CoV-2 vaccination. Source of these receptors: a human donor who had recovered from COVID-19. Each CDR3 is given with its conserved first and last residue.

TRBV27	TRBJ2-5	15	CASSPLAGGGETQYF
TRBV7-9	TRBJ1-1	14	CASSLASPNTEAFF
TRBV7-8	TRBJ2-7	12	CASSELGLEQYF
TRBV28	TRBJ1-5	14	CASSLRQDNQPQHF
TRBV2	TRBJ1-1	11	CASSGFTEAFF
TRBV7-3	TRBJ1-2	13	CASSSRQGGGYTF
TRBV5-1	TRBJ1-1	16	CASSPYGGGVGTEAFF
TRBV30	TRBJ1-5	13	CAWSDDSNQPQHF
TRBV15	TRBJ2-6	17	CATSSASQGAGANVLTF
TRBV5-1	TRBJ1-5	13	CASAREVGQPQHF
TRBV20-1	TRBJ1-2	15	CSARDHGRGVYGYTF
TRBV15	TRBJ2-5	14	CATSRPGLEETQYF
TRBV20-1	TRBJ1-1	13	CSAMVPGGTEAFF
TRBV7-3	TRBJ2-2	14	CASSLIPDQGELFF
TRBV9	TRBJ2-3	14	CASSVGSSTDTQYF
TRBV6-1	TRBJ2-5	12	CASSNREETQYF
TRBV10-3	TRBJ2-3	14	CAIGPGQGEDTQYF
TRBV6-2/TRBV6-3	TRBJ1-2	16	CASSSRFETGLNGYTF
TRBV27	TRBJ1-1	15	CASRTLTGRDTEAFF
TRBV6-1	TRBJ1-1	15	CASGEEGLLSRAAFF
TRBV19	TRBJ2-5	16	CASSPPTGVLQETQYF
TRBV28	TRBJ1-1	16	CASRPGTGFMNTEAFF
TRBV19	TRBJ1-1	18	CASSRTAQGSGMNTEAFF
TRBV7-9	TRBJ2-1	15	CASSLEVSPGNEQFF
TRBV12-3/TRBV12-4	TRBJ2-1	15	CASSFSSGSYNEQFF
TRBV20-1	TRBJ2-5	13	CSARILAGETQYF
TRBV24-1	TRBJ2-1	15	CATSEASPVRNEQFF
TRBV20-1	TRBJ2-1	12	CSANDRVNEQFF
TRBV7-8	TRBJ2-4	16	CASSSGPDRTVNIQYF
TRBV7-9	TRBJ2-7	13	CASSQTRMGEQYF
TRBV24-1	TRBJ2-2	17	CATSDTELGLDTGELFF
TRBV7-3	TRBJ2-2	16	CASSLTRTTNTGELFF
TRBV6-1	TRBJ2-1	15	CASRRTSDSYNEQFF
TRBV18	TRBJ1-1	15	CASSPRLEGGTEAFF
TRBV7-8	TRBJ1-1	16	CASSRMHRVGNTEAFF
TRBV20-1	TRBJ2-7	15	CSARSSKRGTYEQYF
TRBV27	TRBJ2-7	15	CASSRGLRGGYEQYF
TRBV21-1	TRBJ1-5	15	CASSKGQGGNQPQHF
TRBV28	TRBJ2-5	13	CASRGTGRETQYF
TRBV29-1	TRBJ1-5	12	CSVGDMNQPQHF
TRBV6-2/TRBV6-3	TRBJ1-5	14	CASVDPGLNQPQHF
TRBV6-5	TRBJ1-2	14	CASSYSIEGNGYTF
TRBV24-1	TRBJ1-1	14	CATSDPSMNTEAFF
TRBV30	TRBJ2-2	15	CAWRWASGNGRELFF
TRBV5-1	TRBJ2-3	13	CASTVGNTDTQYF
TRBV20-1	TRBJ2-2	18	CSAPRTSGRGVGTGELFF
TRBV2	TRBJ2-3	16	CASSPGRTGGADTQYF
TRBV27	TRBJ2-3	15	CASSPRGLAGQKQYF
TRBV5-1	TRBJ2-5	11	CASRLGVAQYF